The 9 T cell receptor beta chains below were found in one sample sequenced in a study of vaccination and CD4 T cells after COVID-19 (dated by TCRdb to between 2021 and 2023). For these TCRs, the target antigens are not known. The treatment or condition label, as the study defines it: approximately nine-day PBMC culture with coronavirus spike peptide pools or control peptides (ViraFEST assay). The library was obtained by PCR. The reads were generated on an Illumina iSeq 100. DNA from cultured CD4+ T cells was subjected to TCR sequencing with the Oncomine TCR Beta short-read assay at the Johns Hopkins FTIC core. TCRdb took the public reads, trimmed them with fastp at Q25, ran MiXCR for clone calling and kept in-frame beta chains. Entries that share a CDR3 protein sequence are merged under the most common genes and DNA. For this sample there are under 20,000 distinct CDR3 sequences; around 40% appear just once. Clones ranked in the top ten supply 4.5% to 6% of the sample.

Sequencing was performed on CD4+ T cells from blood, cultured in vitro, taken before SARS-CoV-2 vaccination. These receptors all come from a human donor who had recovered from COVID-19.

The chain carries TRBV5-4 and TRBJ2-5; weak D call: TRBD1 (8 bases). Looked up from germline, CDR1 is SGHNT and CDR2 is YYREEE (reference sequence). V lost 2 bases and J lost 4, with 15 bases in between. CDR3 length: 15 residues. The CDR3: CASSFDRGGGETQYF. CDR3 DNA sequence: TGTGCCAGCAGCTTCGACAGGGGAGGGGGAGAGACCCAGTACTTC.

The chain couples TRBV27 to TRBJ2-1; possible D gene TRBD2, 6 bases. V lost 5 bases, J lost 7 bases, and 15 bases lay in between. Per germline, CDR1 MNHEY and CDR2 SMNVEV (reference sequence). The CDR3 sequence is 14 residues long. The CDR3 DNA follows: TGTGCCAGCAGTACCCGGCGGAGGGCGAATGAGCAGTTCTTC. Encoded protein: CASSTRRRANEQFF.

This rearrangement joins TRBV28 to TRBJ2-2, with TRBD2 matching over 12 bases. This CDR3 has 17 amino acids. Germline V lookup: CDR1 MDHEN, CDR2 SYDVKM. With V trimmed by 6 bases and J by 8 bases, 13 bases remained unmatched. The CDR3 DNA reads TGTGCCAGCAGCTTCGGACTAGCGGGGATTTTAGTGGGGGAGCTGTTTTTT. This encodes CASSFGLAGILVGELFF.

The chain joins TRBV6-2 or TRBV6-3 to TRBJ1-2; TRBD1 matches 8 bases. Germline lookup yields CDR1 MNHEY and CDR2 SVGEGT. The length of the CDR3 is 12 residues. V lost 7 bases and J lost 9; bases outside the gene matches: 7. The CDR3 is CASISGGTSYTF. The CDR3 region has the DNA TGTGCCAGCATCTCAGGGGGCACGAGCTACACCTTC.

By sample fraction, this clonotype is medium-sized. The V call is TRBV7-3, the J call TRBJ2-3; D gene uncertain. The V end lost 2 bases, the J end lost 4 bases, and 7 bases lay between the germline ends. CDR3 size: 13 residues. Per germline, CDR1 SGHTA and CDR2 FQGTGA. In DNA, the CDR3 is TGTGCCAGCAGCTTACCGGGTTCAGATACGCAGTATTTT. This sequence encodes CASSLPGSDTQYF.

V usage is TRBV20-1 and J usage is TRBJ2-1, with 11 bases matching TRBD2. Germline assignment: CDR1 DFQATT and CDR2 SNEGSKA (reference sequence). The V segment lost 3 bases and the J segment 2 bases; nucleotides outside the gene matches: 3. The CDR3 is 15 amino acids. This CDR3 is CSASALAGAYNEQFF. The CDR3 DNA reads as TGCAGTGCTAGCGCACTAGCGGGGGCCTACAATGAGCAGTTCTTC.

V and J are TRBV5-1 and TRBJ1-1; D is ambiguous. V was pared by 7 bases and J by 7 bases, with 17 bases between. The CDR3 has 13 amino acids. From germline, CDR1 is SGHRS and CDR2 YFSETQ. CDR3 in DNA: TGCGCCAGCGACTCTATCCGAGTCGATGAAGCTTTCTTT. Amino acids: CASDSIRVDEAFF.

The chain combines TRBV28 with TRBJ1-2, with 9 bases identical to TRBD1. The germline CDR1 and CDR2 sequences are MDHEN and SYDVKM. The CDR3 consists of 18 residues. J lost 0 bases, V lost 5 bases, and 13 bases had no gene match. The CDR3 spells CASSLYRGLLLTNYGYTF. The DNA of the CDR3 is TGTGCCAGCAGTCTCTACAGGGGGCTCCTACTTACTAACTATGGCTACACCTTC.

The sample holds a few counts of this clonotype. V gene TRBV20-1 combines with J gene TRBJ1-1; no clear D. Between the trimmed V and J ends, which lost 0 bases and 1 base, there was a span of 6 bases. Per germline, CDR1 DFQATT and CDR2 SNEGSKA (reference sequence). CDR3 length equals 13 residues. This CDR3 reads CSAREAPNTEAFF. For the CDR3, the DNA is TGCAGTGCTAGAGAGGCCCCGAACACTGAAGCTTTCTTT.